What follows describes a single T cell receptor beta chain. Its antigen remains unknown. The data were taken from a study of T cell responses to AZD1222 COVID-19 vaccine. General study points: Repertoire sampling occurred only after the peak T cell response.

Only in-frame clones appear in the TCRdb table, and some are missing; sequencing was by immunoSEQ multiplex PCR. This repertoire shows approximately 140,000 clones, 94% found once; its top ten account for roughly 1.3%. The V gene end was trimmed by 1 base and the J gene end by 5 bases; junction bases not matched to a gene: 12. Germline V gene data show CDR1 as SGHTA and CDR2 as FQGNSA. The CDR3 sequence is 18 residues long. This chain connects TRBV7-2 to TRBJ2-5; 11 bases map to TRBD2. The sequence was collected from an adult in good health. This sample comprised peripheral blood, obtained on day 0 of AZD1222 vaccination. CDR3 DNA: TGTGCCAGCAGCTTAGGATCCCTAGCGGGGGGCCGACTGGAGACCCAGTACTTC. Translating it yields CASSLGSLAGGRLETQYF.